Given below is one T cell receptor (beta chain) in context. Its specificity is not known. V was clipped by 5 bases and J by 4 bases; unmatched bases: 7. CDR1 SGHAT and CDR2 FQNNGV come from the germline V gene. The CDR3 consists of 16 residues. This record belongs to a study of response to subunit inactivated influenza vaccine. Findings and limits, study-wide: Authors suggested that a seasonal influenza vaccination recruits few new T cells each time.

A single record per CDR3 protein comes from TCRdb applying MiXCR to the RT-PCR reads. The sample carries 800,000 to 1,000,000 distinct CDR3 sequences, roughly 20% recorded once. This clonotype was obtained from a man in his forties or fifties who received an inactivated influenza vaccine. Specimen: PBMCs from blood, collected about 5 days after vaccination. The rearrangement joins TRBV11-2 to TRBJ2-3; 12 positions match TRBD2. The CDR3 DNA is TGTGCCAGCAGCCTCAATCCTAGCGGGGGGGCAGATACGCAGTATTTT. It codes for CASSLNPSGGADTQYF.